This paragraph covers one T cell receptor beta chain sequence. Data came from immunoSEQ multiplex PCR; TCRdb stores just in-frame clones and leaves some out. The profile shows around 80,000 clones, 94% of them singletons. This sample is drawn from a study of technical replicates of blood from a handful of donors. Trimming removed 0 bases from V and 3 bases from J, with 6 bases in between. The length of the CDR3 is 13 residues. Germline V gene data show CDR1 as GTSNPN and CDR2 as SVGIG (reference sequence). Sequenced: T cells isolated from PBMCs. This receptor was obtained from a human donor in good health. The V gene is TRBV30, the J gene TRBJ1-3; D not resolved. This CDR3 is CAWSVNSGNTIYF. The CDR3 nucleotides are TGTGCCTGGAGTGTGAACAGTGGAAACACCATATATTTT.